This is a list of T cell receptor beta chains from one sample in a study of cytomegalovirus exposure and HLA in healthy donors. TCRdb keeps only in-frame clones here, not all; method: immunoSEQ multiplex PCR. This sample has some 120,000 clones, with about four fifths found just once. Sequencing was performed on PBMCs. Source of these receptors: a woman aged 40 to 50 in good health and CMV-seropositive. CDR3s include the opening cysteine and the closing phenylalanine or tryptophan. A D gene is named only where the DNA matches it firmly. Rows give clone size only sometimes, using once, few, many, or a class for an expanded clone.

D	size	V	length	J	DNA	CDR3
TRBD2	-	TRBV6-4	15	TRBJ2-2	TGTGCCAGCAGTGAAGGCGGGAGGGACACCGGGGAGCTGTTTTTT	CASSEGGRDTGELFF
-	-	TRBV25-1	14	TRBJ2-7	TGTGCCAGCAGTGAATCCTACGGAGACTACGAGCAGTACTTC	CASSESYGDYEQYF
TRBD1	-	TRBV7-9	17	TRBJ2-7	TGTGCCAGCAGCCCATCCTTCAGACAGGGGGTATCCTACGAGCAGTACTTC	CASSPSFRQGVSYEQYF
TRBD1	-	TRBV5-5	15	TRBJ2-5	TGTGCCAGCAGCCTGACAGGGGGCGGGCAAGAGACCCAGTACTTC	CASSLTGGGQETQYF
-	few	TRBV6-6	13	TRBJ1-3	TGTGCCAGCAGTGCAGGGAGGGGAAACACCATATATTTT	CASSAGRGNTIYF
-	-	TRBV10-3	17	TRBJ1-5	TGTGCCATCAGCACCTTATGGACACCCGATAGCAATCAGCCCCAGCATTTT	CAISTLWTPDSNQPQHF
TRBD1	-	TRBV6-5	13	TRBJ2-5	TGTGCCAGCAGTCTTGGGACAGAGGGGACCCAGTACTTC	CASSLGTEGTQYF
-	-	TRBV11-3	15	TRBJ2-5	TGTGCCAGCAGCTCTCGGTACAGGGAACAAGAGACCCAGTACTTC	CASSSRYREQETQYF
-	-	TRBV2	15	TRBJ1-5	TGTGCCAGCAGTGGTCCCGCCAGGGTCAATCAGCCCCAGCATTTT	CASSGPARVNQPQHF
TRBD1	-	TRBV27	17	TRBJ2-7	TGTGCCAGCAGTTTATCGAAGACAGGGGGCCCCAAATACGAGCAGTACTTC	CASSLSKTGGPKYEQYF
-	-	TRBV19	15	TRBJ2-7	TGTGCCAGTAGTATAGCAGGCAAGAGCTCCTACGAGCAGTACTTC	CASSIAGKSSYEQYF
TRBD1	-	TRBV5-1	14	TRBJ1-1	TGCGCATCGGGGCAGGGGGCTTTGGACACTGAAGCTTTCTTT	CASGQGALDTEAFF
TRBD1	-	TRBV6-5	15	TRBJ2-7	TGTGCCAGCATCCCGACAGGGGGGGCTTGGTCCGAGCAGTACTTC	CASIPTGGAWSEQYF
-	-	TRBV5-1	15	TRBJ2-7	TGCGCCAGCAGCTTGGTCGGGTCCGGATTATCGCGGCAGTACTTC	CASSLVGSGLSRQYF
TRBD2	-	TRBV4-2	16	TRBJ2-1	TGTGCCAGCAGCCAAGACGGACTAGCGGGAGGGAATGAGCAGTTCTTC	CASSQDGLAGGNEQFF
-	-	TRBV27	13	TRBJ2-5	TGTGCCAGCAGTTTTGAGTGGTTCGGGACCCAGTACTTC	CASSFEWFGTQYF
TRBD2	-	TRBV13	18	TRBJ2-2	TGTGCCAGCAGCTCCTCGTCGAGGCTAGCGGGACACACCGGGGAGCTGTTTTTT	CASSSSSRLAGHTGELFF
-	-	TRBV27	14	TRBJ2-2	TGTGCCAGCAGTTGGCGGGCGAACACCGGGGAGCTGTTTTTT	CASSWRANTGELFF
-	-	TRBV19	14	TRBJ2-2	TGTGCCAGTAGTATTGGGGCTGGAACCGGGGAGCTGTTTTTT	CASSIGAGTGELFF
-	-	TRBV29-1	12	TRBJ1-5	TGCAGCGCGGGGGGTTTAAATCAGCCCCAGCATTTT	CSAGGLNQPQHF
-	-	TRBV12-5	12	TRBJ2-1	TGTGCTAGTGGACGAAGCGGCAATGAGCAGTTCTTC	CASGRSGNEQFF
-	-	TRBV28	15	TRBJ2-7	TGTGCCAGCAGTCCCCACAGCGGGCCAAAGACCGAGCAGTACTTC	CASSPHSGPKTEQYF
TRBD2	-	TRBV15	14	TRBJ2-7	TGTGCCAGTCGACTAGCGGGAGTTGGTAACGAGCAGTACTTC	CASRLAGVGNEQYF
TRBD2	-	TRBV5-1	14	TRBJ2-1	TGCGCCAGCAGCTTGCAATGGGGGGGCAATGAGCAGTTCTTC	CASSLQWGGNEQFF
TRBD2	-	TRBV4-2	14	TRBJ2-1	TGTGTCAGCAGCCAAACGAGGACTAGCAATGAGCAGTTCTTC	CVSSQTRTSNEQFF
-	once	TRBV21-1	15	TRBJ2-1	TGTGCCAGCAGCACGGGCCGCCTAAGGGGCGATGAGCAGTTCTTC	CASSTGRLRGDEQFF
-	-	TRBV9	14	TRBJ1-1	TGTGCCAGCAGCGTGTCCAGGGGGAACACTGAAGCTTTCTTT	CASSVSRGNTEAFF
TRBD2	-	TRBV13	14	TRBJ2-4	TGTGCCAGCAGCTTAATGACTAGCGGGCCATCTCAGTACTTC	CASSLMTSGPSQYF
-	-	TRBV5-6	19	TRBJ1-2	TGTGCCAGCAGCTTATCCATCGGGTCAGTAATGGCAGCTAACTATGGCTACACCTTC	CASSLSIGSVMAANYGYTF
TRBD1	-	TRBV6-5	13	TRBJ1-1	TGTGCCAGCAGTTGGGACAGGGGGGGTGAAGCTTTCTTT	CASSWDRGGEAFF
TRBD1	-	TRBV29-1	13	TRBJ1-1	TGCAGCGCTTCGACAGGGCCGAACACTGAAGCTTTCTTT	CSASTGPNTEAFF
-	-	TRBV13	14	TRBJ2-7	TGTGCCAGCAGCTTAGTTGCGGGATCATACGAGCAGTACTTC	CASSLVAGSYEQYF
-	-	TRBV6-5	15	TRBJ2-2	TGTGCCAGCAGTACCCGCCGGGGAGGTCACGGGGAGCTGTTTTTT	CASSTRRGGHGELFF
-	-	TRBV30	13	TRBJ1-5	TGTGCCTGGAATCCGGGGGGCGGTCAGCCCCAGCATTTT	CAWNPGGGQPQHF
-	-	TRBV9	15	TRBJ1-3	TGTGCCAGCAGCGTAGACGTCGGGGATGGAAACACCATATATTTT	CASSVDVGDGNTIYF
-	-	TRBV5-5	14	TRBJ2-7	TGTGCCAGCAGCTCTCGGGCCAGGGACTACGAGCAGTACTTC	CASSSRARDYEQYF
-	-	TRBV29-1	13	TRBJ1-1	TGCAGCGTTGAAGGGCAGTTCCGCACTGAAGCTTTCTTT	CSVEGQFRTEAFF
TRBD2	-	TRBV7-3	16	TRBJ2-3	TGTGCCAGCAGCTTATCTAGCGGTACTAGCACAGATACGCAGTATTTT	CASSLSSGTSTDTQYF
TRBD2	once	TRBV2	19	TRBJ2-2	TGTGCCAGCACCTATAGTAGGGCTAGCGGGAGGGCGAACACCGGGGAGCTGTTTTTT	CASTYSRASGRANTGELFF
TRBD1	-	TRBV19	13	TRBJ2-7	TGTGCCAGTAGTATCCGGGACAGGGACGAGCAGTACTTC	CASSIRDRDEQYF
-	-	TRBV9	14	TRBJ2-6	TGTGCCAGCAGCTTCGGGGCTGGGGCCAACGTCCTGACTTTC	CASSFGAGANVLTF